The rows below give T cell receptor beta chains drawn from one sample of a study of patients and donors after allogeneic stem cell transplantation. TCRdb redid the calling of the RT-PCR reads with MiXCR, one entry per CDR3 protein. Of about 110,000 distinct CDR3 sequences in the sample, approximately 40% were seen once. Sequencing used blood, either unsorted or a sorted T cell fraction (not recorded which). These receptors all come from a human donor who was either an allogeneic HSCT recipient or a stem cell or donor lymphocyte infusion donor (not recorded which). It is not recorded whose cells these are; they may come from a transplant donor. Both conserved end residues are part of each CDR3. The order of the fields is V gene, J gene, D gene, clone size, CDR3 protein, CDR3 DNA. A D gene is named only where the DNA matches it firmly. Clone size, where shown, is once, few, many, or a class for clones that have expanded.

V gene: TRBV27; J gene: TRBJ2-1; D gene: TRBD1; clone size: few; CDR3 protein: CASRRQGFYNEQFF; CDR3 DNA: TGTGCCAGCAGGCGACAGGGGTTTTACAATGAGCAGTTCTTC
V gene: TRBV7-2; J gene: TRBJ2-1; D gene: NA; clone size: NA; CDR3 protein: CASSFLAFDEQFF; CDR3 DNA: TGTGCCAGCAGCTTCCTAGCTTTCGATGAGCAGTTCTTC
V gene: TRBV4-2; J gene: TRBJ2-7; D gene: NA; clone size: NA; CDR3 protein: CASSQIAQSYEQYF; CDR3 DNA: TGTGCCAGCAGCCAAATAGCGCAGTCCTACGAGCAGTACTTC
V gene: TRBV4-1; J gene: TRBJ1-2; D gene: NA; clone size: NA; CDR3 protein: CASSPNQLPGDGYTF; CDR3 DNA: TGCGCCAGCAGCCCAAATCAGCTTCCAGGGGATGGCTACACCTTC
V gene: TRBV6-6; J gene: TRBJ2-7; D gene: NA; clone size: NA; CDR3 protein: CASSYSTYEQYF; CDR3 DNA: TGTGCCAGCAGTTACTCAACCTACGAGCAGTACTTC
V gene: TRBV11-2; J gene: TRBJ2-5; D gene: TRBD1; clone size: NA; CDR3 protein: CASSSRTGFGETQYF; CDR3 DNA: TGTGCCAGCAGCTCCCGGACAGGGTTCGGGGAGACCCAGTACTTC
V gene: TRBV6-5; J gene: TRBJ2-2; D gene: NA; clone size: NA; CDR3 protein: CASSYSLATNTGELFF; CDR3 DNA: TGTGCCAGCAGTTACTCCCTAGCGACGAACACCGGGGAGCTGTTTTTT
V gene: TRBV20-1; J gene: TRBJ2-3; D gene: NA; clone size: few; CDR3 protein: CSATSGRTDTQYF; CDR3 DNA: TGCAGTGCAACCAGCGGGCGCACAGATACGCAGTATTTT
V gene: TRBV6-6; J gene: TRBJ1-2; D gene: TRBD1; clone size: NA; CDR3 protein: CASSPPHTGAYYGYTF; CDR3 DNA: TGTGCCAGCAGCCCCCCTCATACAGGGGCCTACTATGGCTACACCTTC
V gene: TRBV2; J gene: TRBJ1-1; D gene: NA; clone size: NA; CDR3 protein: CASSVPNTEAFF; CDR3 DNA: TGTGCCAGCAGTGTTCCCAACACTGAAGCTTTCTTT
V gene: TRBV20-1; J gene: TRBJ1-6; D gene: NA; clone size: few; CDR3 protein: CSAARGDSGRYNSPLHF; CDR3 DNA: TGCAGTGCCGCCCGGGGGGACTCAGGGCGTTATAATTCACCCCTCCACTTT
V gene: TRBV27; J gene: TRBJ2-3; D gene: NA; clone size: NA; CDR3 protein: CASSSDSTDTQYF; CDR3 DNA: TGTGCCAGCAGTTCGGATTCCACAGATACGCAGTATTTT
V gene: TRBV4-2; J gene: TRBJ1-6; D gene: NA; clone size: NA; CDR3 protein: CASSPRTLNSPLHF; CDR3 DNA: TGTGCCAGCAGCCCCCGGACCCTTAATTCACCCCTCCACTTT
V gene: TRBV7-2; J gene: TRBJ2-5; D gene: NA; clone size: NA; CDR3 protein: CASSLIHRREETQYF; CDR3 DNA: TGTGCCAGCAGCTTAATCCACAGGAGGGAAGAGACCCAGTACTTC
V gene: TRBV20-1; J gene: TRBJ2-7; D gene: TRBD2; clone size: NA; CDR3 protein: CSAGTLAGGPHEQYF; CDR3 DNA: TGCAGTGCTGGAACTCTAGCGGGAGGGCCCCACGAGCAGTACTTC
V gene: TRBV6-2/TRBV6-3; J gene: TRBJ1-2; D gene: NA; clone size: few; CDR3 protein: CASSYKPGVYGYTF; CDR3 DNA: TGTGCCAGCAGTTACAAGCCGGGAGTCTATGGCTACACCTTC
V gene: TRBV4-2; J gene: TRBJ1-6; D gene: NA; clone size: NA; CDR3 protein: CASSQDQGLNSPLHF; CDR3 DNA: TGTGCCAGCAGCCAAGATCAGGGGCTAAATTCACCCCTCCACTTT
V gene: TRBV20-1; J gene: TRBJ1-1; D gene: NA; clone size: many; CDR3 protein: CSASVGPTEAFF; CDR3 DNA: TGCAGTGCTAGTGTGGGGCCTACTGAAGCTTTCTTT
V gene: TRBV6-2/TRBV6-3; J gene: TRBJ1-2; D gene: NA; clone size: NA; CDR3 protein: CASSYRPNYGYTF; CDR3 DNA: TGTGCCAGCAGTTACCGCCCTAACTATGGCTACACCTTC
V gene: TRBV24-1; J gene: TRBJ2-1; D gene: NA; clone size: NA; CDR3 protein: CATSDLRGSTYNEQFF; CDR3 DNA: TGTGCCACCAGTGATTTGAGAGGCTCTACCTACAATGAGCAGTTCTTC
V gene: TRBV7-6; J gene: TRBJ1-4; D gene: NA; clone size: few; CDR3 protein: CASSLGGGRDEKLFF; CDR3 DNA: TGTGCCAGCAGCTTAGGGGGGGGCCGTGATGAAAAACTGTTTTTT
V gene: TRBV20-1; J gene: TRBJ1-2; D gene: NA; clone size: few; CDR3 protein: CSARGVGRENGYTF; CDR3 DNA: TGCAGTGCTAGAGGAGTGGGGAGGGAAAATGGCTACACCTTC
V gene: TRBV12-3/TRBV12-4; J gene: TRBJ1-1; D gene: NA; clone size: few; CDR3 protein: CASSLASEAFF; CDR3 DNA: TGTGCCAGCAGTTTAGCCAGTGAAGCTTTCTTT
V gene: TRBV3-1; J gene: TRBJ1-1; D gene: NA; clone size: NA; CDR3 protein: CASSHQETEGTEAFF; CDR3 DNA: TGTGCCAGCAGCCACCAGGAGACCGAGGGGACTGAAGCTTTCTTT
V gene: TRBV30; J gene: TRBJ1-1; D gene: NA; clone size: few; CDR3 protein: CAWGDGLSGAFF; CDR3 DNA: TGTGCCTGGGGGGACGGGCTTTCGGGAGCTTTCTTT
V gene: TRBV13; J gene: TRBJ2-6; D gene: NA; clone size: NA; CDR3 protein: CASIRAGANVLTF; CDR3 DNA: TGTGCCAGCATCCGGGCCGGGGCCAACGTCCTGACTTTC
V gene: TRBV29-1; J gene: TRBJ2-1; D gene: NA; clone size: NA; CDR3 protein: CSVVTVLASGEQFF; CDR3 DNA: TGCAGCGTTGTTACCGTTTTGGCTAGTGGTGAGCAGTTCTTC
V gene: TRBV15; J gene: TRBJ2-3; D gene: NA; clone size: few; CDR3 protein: CATSRGGAGTDTQYF; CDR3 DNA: TGTGCCACCAGCAGAGGAGGCGCTGGGACAGATACGCAGTATTTT
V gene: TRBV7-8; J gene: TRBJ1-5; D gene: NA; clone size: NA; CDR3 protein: CASSLGQGQPQHF; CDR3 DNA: TGTGCCAGCAGCTTAGGACAAGGTCAGCCCCAGCATTTT
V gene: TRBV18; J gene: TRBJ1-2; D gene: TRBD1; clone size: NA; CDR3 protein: CASSNPGQGPYGYTF; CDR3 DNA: TGTGCCAGCTCAAATCCGGGACAGGGACCCTATGGCTACACCTTC
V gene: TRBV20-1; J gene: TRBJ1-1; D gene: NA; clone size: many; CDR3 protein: CSASGYENTEAFF; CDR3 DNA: TGCAGTGCCTCAGGGTATGAAAACACTGAAGCTTTCTTT
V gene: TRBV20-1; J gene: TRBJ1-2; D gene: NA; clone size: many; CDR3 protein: CSARPPTRVGYTF; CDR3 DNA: TGCAGTGCTAGACCCCCCACCAGGGTGGGCTACACCTTC
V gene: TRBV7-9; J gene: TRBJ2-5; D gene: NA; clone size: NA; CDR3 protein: CASSFGGPETQYF; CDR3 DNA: TGTGCCAGCAGCTTCGGAGGGCCGGAGACCCAGTACTTC
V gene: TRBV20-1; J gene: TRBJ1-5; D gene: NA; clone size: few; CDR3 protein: CSARDWGYSNQPQHF; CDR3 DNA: TGCAGTGCTAGAGATTGGGGCTATAGCAATCAGCCCCAGCATTTT